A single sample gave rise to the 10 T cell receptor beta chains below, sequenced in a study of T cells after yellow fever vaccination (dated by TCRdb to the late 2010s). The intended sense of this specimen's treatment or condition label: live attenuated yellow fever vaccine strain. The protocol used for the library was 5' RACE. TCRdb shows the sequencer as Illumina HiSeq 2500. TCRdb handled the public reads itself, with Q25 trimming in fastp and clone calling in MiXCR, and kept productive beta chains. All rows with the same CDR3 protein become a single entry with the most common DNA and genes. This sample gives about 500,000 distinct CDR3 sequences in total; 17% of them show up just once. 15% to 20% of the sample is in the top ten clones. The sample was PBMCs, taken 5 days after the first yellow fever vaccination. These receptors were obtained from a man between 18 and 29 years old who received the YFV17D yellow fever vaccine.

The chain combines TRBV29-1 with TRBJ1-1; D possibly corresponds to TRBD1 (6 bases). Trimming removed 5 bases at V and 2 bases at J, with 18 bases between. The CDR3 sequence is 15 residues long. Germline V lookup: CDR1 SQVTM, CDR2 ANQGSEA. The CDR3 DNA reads TGCAGCGTTTATACAGGGAACTGGGCAAACACTGAAGCTTTCTTT. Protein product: CSVYTGNWANTEAFF.

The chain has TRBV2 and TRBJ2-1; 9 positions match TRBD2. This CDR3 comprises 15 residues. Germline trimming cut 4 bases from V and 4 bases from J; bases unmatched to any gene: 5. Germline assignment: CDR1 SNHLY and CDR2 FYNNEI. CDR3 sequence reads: CASSVGLAGYNEQFF. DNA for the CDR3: TGTGCCAGCAGTGTCGGGCTAGCGGGGTACAATGAGCAGTTCTTC.

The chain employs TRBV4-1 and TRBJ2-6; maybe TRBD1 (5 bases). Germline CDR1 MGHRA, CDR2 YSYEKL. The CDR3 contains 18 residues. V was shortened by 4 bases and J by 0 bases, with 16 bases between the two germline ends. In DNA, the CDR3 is TGCGCCAGCAGCCTCTCCCCAGGGCCGGTCTCTGGGGCCAACGTCCTGACTTTC. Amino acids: CASSLSPGPVSGANVLTF.

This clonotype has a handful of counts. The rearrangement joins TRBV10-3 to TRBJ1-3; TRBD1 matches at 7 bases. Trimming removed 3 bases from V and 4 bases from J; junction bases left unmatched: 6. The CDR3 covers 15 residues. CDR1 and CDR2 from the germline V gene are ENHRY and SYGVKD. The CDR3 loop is CAISDPGGKGNTIYF. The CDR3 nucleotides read TGTGCCATCAGTGATCCAGGGGGAAAAGGAAACACCATATATTTT.

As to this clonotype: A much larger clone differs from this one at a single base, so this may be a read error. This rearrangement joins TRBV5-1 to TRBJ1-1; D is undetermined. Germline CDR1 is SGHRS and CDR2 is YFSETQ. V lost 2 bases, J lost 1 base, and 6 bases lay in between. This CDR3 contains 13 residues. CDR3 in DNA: TGCGCCAGCAGCTTTGTGGGGAACACTGAAGCTTTCTTT. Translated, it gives CASSFVGNTEAFF.

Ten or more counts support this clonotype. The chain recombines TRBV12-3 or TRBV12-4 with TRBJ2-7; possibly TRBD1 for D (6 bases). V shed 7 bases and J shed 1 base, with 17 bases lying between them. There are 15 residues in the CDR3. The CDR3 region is CASTLAPGQSYEQYF. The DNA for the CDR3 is TGTGCCAGCACTCTCGCACCTGGACAGTCCTACGAGCAGTACTTC.

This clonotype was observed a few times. The CDR3 sequence is CASSFYTGTLAEQYV. In DNA form, the CDR3 reads TGTGCCAGCAGCTTCTACACGGGAACTCTCGCCGAGCAGTACGTC. V is TRBV7-8 and J is TRBJ2-7, with a weak D call TRBD2 (5 bases). The germline CDR1 and CDR2 sequences are SGHVS and FQNEAQ. CDR3 size: 15 residues. Trimming removed 3 bases from V and 6 bases from J, with 18 bases in between.

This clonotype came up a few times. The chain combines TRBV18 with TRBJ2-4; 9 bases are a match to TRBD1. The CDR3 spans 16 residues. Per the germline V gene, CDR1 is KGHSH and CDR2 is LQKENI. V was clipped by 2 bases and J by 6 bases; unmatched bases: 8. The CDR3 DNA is TGTGCCAGCTCACCAAGGGGACAGGGTATTCCAAACATTCAGTACTTC. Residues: CASSPRGQGIPNIQYF. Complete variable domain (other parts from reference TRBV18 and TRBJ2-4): NAGVMQNPRHLVRRRGQEARLRCSPMKGHSHVYWYRQLPEEGLKFMVYLQKENIIDESGMPKERFSAEFPKEGPSILRIQQVVRGDSAAYFCASSPRGQGIPNIQYFGAGTRLSVL.

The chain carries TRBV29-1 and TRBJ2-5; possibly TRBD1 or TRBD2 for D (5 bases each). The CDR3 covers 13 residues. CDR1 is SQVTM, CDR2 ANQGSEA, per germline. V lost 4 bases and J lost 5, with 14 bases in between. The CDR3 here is CSVAAKGTETQYF. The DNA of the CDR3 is TGCAGCGTTGCAGCCAAGGGGACGGAGACCCAGTACTTC.

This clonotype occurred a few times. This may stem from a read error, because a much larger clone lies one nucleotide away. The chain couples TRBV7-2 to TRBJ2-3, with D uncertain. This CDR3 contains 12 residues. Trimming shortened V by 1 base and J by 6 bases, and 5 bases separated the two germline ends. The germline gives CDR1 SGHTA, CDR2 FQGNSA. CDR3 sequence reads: CASSLVWDTQYF. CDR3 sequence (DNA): TGTGCCAGCAGCTTAGTATGGGATACGCAGTATTTT.